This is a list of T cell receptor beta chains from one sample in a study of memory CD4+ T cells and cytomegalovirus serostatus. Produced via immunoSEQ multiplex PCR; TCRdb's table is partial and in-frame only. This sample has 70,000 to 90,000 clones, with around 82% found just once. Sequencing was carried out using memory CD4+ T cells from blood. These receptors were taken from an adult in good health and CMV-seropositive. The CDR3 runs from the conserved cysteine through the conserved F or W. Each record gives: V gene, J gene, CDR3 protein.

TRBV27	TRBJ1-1	CASSFAQGSWMNTEAFF
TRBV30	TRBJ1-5	CAWAPGTGYQPQHF
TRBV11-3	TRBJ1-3	CASSLVSISGNTIYF
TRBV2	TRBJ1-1	CASNPERNTEAFF
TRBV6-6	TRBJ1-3	CASIGQLLDSGNTIYF
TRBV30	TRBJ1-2	CAWRPRGVEGGYTF
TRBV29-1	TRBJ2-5	CSVDPGRQETQYF
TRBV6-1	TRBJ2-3	CASKTGAAPDTQYF
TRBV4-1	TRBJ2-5	CASSQGTIGGGGQETQYF
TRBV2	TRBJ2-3	CASDLAHIEATQYF
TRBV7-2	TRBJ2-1	CASSLDPLAGVKFF
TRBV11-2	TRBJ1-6	CASSLPGTGAINSPLHF
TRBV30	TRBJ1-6	CAWSPMRPFAPLHF
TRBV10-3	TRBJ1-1	CAISDGGRGGREAFF
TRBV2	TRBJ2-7	CASLRARKEQYF
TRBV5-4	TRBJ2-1	CASSFWGFGPNNEQFF
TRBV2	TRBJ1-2	CASSENWQPYGYTF
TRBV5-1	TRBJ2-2	CASSPVWGLGTGELFF
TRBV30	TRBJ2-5	CAWSVPGGWEYF
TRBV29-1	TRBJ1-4	CSALREKLFF
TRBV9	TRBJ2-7	CASSRGSGPAYEQYF
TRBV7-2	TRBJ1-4	CASSLGINEKLFF
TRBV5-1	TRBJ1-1	CASSTGQWNTEAFF
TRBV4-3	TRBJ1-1	CASSLGRLNTEAFF
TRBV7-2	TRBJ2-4	CATERSGIQYF
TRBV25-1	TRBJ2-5	CASSSGQVQETQYF
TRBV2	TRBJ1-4	CASQRDRAEKLFF
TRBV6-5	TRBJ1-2	CASSYMVGEGGYTF
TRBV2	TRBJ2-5	CASSELRTGAFGETQYF
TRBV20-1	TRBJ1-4	CSARGDEKLFF
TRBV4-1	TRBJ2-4	CASSHPRGQGLNF
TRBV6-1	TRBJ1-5	CASSGTFQQPQHF
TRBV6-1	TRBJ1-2	CASSEGRWGSYTF
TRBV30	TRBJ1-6	CAWRDNTGGYNSPLHF
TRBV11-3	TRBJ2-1	CASSLEWGGTRHNEQFF
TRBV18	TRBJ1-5	CAGAGGRNQPQHF
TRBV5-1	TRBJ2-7	CASSLKETGSNEQYF
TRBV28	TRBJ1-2	CASRPPSGDRAEDGYTF
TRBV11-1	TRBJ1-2	CASSLDGQATNYGYTF
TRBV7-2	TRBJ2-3	CASSLRSGRDTQYF
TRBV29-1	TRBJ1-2	CSALPYRNLNYGYTF
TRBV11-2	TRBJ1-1	CASSFDRANTEAFF
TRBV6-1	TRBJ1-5	CACARGGSNQPQHF
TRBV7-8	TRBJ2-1	CASSLVYTGEAEGNEQFF
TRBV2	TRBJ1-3	CASSVERGNTIYF
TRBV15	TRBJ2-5	CATSRGAGGLLEVETQYF
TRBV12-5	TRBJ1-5	CASGPGTDQPQHF
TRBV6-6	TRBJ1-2	CASSYQGWSTF
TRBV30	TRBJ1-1	CAWSVPGPLRNTEAFF
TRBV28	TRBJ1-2	CASSLLTGASTNYGYTF
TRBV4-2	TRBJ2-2	CASSQVPGEALKQNTGELFF
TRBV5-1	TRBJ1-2	CASSLAGTGRGYTF
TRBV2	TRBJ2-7	CASSTTASYEQYF
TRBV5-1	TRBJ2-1	CASSPRPTGRAAYNEQFF
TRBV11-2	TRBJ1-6	CASSLDSQVSPLHF